This T cell receptor (beta chain) was identified in a study of T-cell memory formation after mild COVID-19. Turning to the study itself: Among the donors, TCR clusters were largely specific to each donor. Study results and limitations: The appearance of some responding clones in pre-infection memory suggested that cross-reactive memory joined. Largely, contracting CD4+ clones fell within CM and EM, and contracting CD8+ clones within EMRA.

With respect to this clonotype: Antigen unknown.

TCRdb processed the 5' RACE reads anew with MiXCR; each CDR3 protein has one entry. Of about 160,000 distinct CDR3 sequences listed, around a third are singletons. This clonotype was sampled from an adult woman who had mild COVID-19 (a few samples of this study predate the infection). Cell type and time point are not known. Sample: PBMCs or a T cell subset sorted from them (not recorded which).

The CDR3 sequence: CASRGTVQETQYF. The CDR3 region has the DNA TGCGCCAGCAGGGGGACAGTGCAAGAGACCCAGTACTTC. The chain has TRBV5-1 and TRBJ2-5; TRBD1 matches at 7 bases. With 5 bases clipped from V and 2 bases from J, the junction kept 3 bases outside the gene matches. The CDR3 sequence is 13 residues long. Per germline, CDR1 SGHRS and CDR2 YFSETQ.